What follows are 28 T cell receptor beta chains derived from one specimen sequenced in a study of blood T cell repertoires in COVID-19. Sequencing used immunoSEQ multiplex PCR; TCRdb keeps in-frame clones, though not all of them. Of about 140,000 clones detected, around 80% appear once; the ten largest clones hold 1.5% to 2%. Sequencing input: PBMCs or T cells enriched from blood (not recorded which). These TCRs come from a woman aged 18-29 years who had been exposed to COVID-19.

The J gene is TRBJ1-6, the V gene TRBV5-6; TRBD1 agrees at 8 bases. The CDR3 sequence is 14 residues long. The germline V gene encodes CDR1 SGHDT and CDR2 YYEEEE. Unmatched junction bases numbered 2, after V lost 0 bases and J lost 9 bases. DNA of the CDR3: TGTGCCAGCAGCTTGGTGCAGGGGGCTTCACCCCTCCACTTT. Protein: CASSLVQGASPLHF. The full variable domain, in which reference TRBV5-6 and TRBJ1-6 provide the parts outside the CDR3, is DAGVTQSPTHLIKTRGQQVTLRCSPKSGHDTVSWYQQALGQGPQFIFQYYEEEERQRGNFPDRFSGHQFPNYSSELNVNALLLGDSALYLCASSLVQGASPLHFGNGTRLTVT.

This chain connects TRBV7-3 to TRBJ2-6; the match to TRBD1 covers 7 bases. The germline V gene encodes CDR1 SGHTA and CDR2 FQGTGA. The V segment lost 0 bases and the J segment 1 base; nucleotides outside the gene matches: 6. The CDR3 has 18 residues. The CDR3 region is CASSLTPGQDSGANVLTF. The CDR3 nucleotides are TGTGCCAGCAGCTTAACCCCAGGACAGGATTCTGGGGCCAACGTCCTGACTTTC.

V usage is TRBV7-9 and J usage is TRBJ1-1, with D unresolved. The CDR3 is 14 residues long. Germline CDR1 reads SEHNR; CDR2 reads FQNEAQ (reference sequence). V dropped 3 bases and J dropped 4 bases, with 12 bases sitting between them. The CDR3 loop is CASSLSSRPTEAFF. CDR3 bases: TGTGCCAGCAGCTTGTCTAGTCGGCCCACTGAAGCTTTCTTT.

The rearrangement joins TRBV7-3 to TRBJ2-2, with 12 bases identical to TRBD2. Trimming took 5 bases from V and 6 from J; bases not matched to a gene: 7. CDR1 and CDR2 (germline): SGHTA, FQGTGA. The CDR3 runs to 16 residues. DNA for the CDR3: TGTGCCAGCAGCCCCCTAGCGGGAGGGCCATCCGGGGAGCTGTTTTTT. This encodes CASSPLAGGPSGELFF.

There are a few counts of this clone. This chain connects TRBV25-1 to TRBJ2-7; 7 nucleotides match TRBD1. The CDR3 runs to 13 residues. Germline CDR1 and CDR2: MGHDK and SYGVNS. Germline trimming cut 2 bases from V and 2 bases from J; bases unmatched to any gene: 0. CDR3: CASSEQGAYEQYF. Written as DNA, the CDR3 is TGTGCCAGCAGTGAACAGGGGGCCTACGAGCAGTACTTC.

V and J are TRBV7-2 and TRBJ2-5; TRBD2 matches at 10 bases. V shed 5 bases and J 4 bases; nucleotides not matched to a gene: 7. CDR3 length: 15 amino acids. The V gene's germline CDR1 is SGHTA and CDR2 FQGNSA. The CDR3 nucleotides read TGTGCCAGCAGCCGCCGTACTAGCGGGACAGAGACCCAGTACTTC. This sequence encodes CASSRRTSGTETQYF.

This chain links TRBV4-1 with TRBJ1-1, with no clear D. The CDR3 extends over 14 amino acids. Germline V gene data show CDR1 as MGHRA and CDR2 as YSYEKL. V lost 2 bases, J lost 5 bases, and 12 bases lay in between. The CDR3 DNA reads as TGCGCCAGCAGCCAACGTTTGGGAGGGACTGAAGCTTTCTTT. The encoded protein is CASSQRLGGTEAFF.

This clone came up a few times. J is TRBJ1-3 and V is TRBV3-1 (or the pseudogene TRBV3-2); TRBD1 matches 7 bases. The CDR3 loop spans 15 amino acids. Trimming took 2 bases from V and 4 from J; bases not matched to a gene: 5. The germline V gene has CDR1 LGHDT and CDR2 YNNKEL (reference sequence). In nucleotides, the CDR3 is TGTGCCAGCAGCCAATCACAGGGGCGAGGAAACACCATATATTTT. Its protein product is CASSQSQGRGNTIYF.

Only one count was recorded for this clone. This chain links TRBV5-1 with TRBJ1-4; 7 nucleotides line up with TRBD1. Trimming took 4 bases from V and 7 from J; bases not matched to a gene: 10. Per the germline V gene, CDR1 is SGHRS and CDR2 is YFSETQ. This CDR3 contains 15 residues. The DNA of the CDR3 is TGCGCCAGCAGCCCTGAACAGGGGCGCCGTGAAAAACTGTTTTTT. Its translation: CASSPEQGRREKLFF.

This chain links TRBV4-1 with TRBJ1-2; D gene uncertain. This CDR3 has 13 amino acids. With 0 bases removed from V and 4 bases from J, the gap between germline ends came to 6 bases. CDR1 is MGHRA, CDR2 YSYEKL, per germline. CDR3 loop: CASSQEASYGYTF. In DNA form, the CDR3 reads TGCGCCAGCAGCCAAGAGGCCAGCTATGGCTACACCTTC.

V gene TRBV7-9 combines with J gene TRBJ2-2; D is unresolved. The CDR3 consists of 12 residues. CDR1 is SEHNR and CDR2 is FQNEAQ in the germline V gene (reference sequence). V dropped 4 bases and J dropped 7 bases, with 7 bases sitting between them. DNA for the CDR3: TGTGCCAGCAGCTCCCTTAACGGGGAGCTGTTTTTT. It is translated as CASSSLNGELFF.

The genes are TRBV6-5 and TRBJ2-3, with D possibly being TRBD1 (6 bases). Per germline, CDR1 MNHEY and CDR2 SVGAGI. The V gene lost 6 bases and the J gene lost 1 base, with 14 bases spanning the gap. The CDR3 runs 15 residues. CDR3 DNA sequence: TGTGCCAGCAGGACCACAGGGATTCGCACAGATACGCAGTATTTT. It codes for CASRTTGIRTDTQYF.

This chain links TRBV7-3 with TRBJ2-2; 10 nucleotides agree with TRBD1. Germline CDR1 SGHTA, CDR2 FQGTGA. The V gene end was trimmed by 5 bases and the J gene end by 5 bases; junction bases not matched to a gene: 8. This CDR3 spans 16 amino acids. CDR3 nucleotides: TGTGCCAGCAGCAAAACGACAGGGGGCGGAACCGGGGAGCTGTTTTTT. It encodes CASSKTTGGGTGELFF.

Written as DNA, the CDR3 is TGCAGCGTTGAAGTTAGCGGGAGGGCTACGTACGAGCAGTACTTC. Translated: CSVEVSGRATYEQYF. The V gene is TRBV29-1, the J gene TRBJ2-7, with 11 bases fitting TRBD2. CDR1 and CDR2 from the germline V gene are SQVTM and ANQGSEA. V lost 1 base and J lost 4; bases outside the gene matches: 6. The CDR3 has 15 amino acids.

The table lists this clone with a count of one. The J gene is TRBJ1-1, the V gene TRBV7-2; D perhaps matches TRBD1 (6 bases). The V end was cut by 5 bases, the J end by 0 bases, with 13 bases between. This CDR3 is 15 amino acids long. Germline loops: CDR1 SGHTA, CDR2 FQGNSA. DNA of the CDR3: TGTGCCAGCAGCCCCAACAGGGTGGTGAACACTGAAGCTTTCTTT. Its protein is CASSPNRVVNTEAFF.

V and J are TRBV29-1 and TRBJ1-1, with D maybe TRBD1 (5 bases). Between the trimmed V and J ends, which lost 5 bases and 5 bases, there was a span of 12 bases. The CDR3 runs 12 residues. The germline V gene has CDR1 SQVTM and CDR2 ANQGSEA. The CDR3 DNA follows: TGCAGCGTTATGGGGGGTGGAACTGAAGCTTTCTTT. Protein: CSVMGGGTEAFF.

The CDR3 DNA sequence: TGTGCCAGCAGCCAACCCAGGACTAGCGGGGGAGATACGCAGTATTTT. It codes for CASSQPRTSGGDTQYF. The chain is built from TRBV14 and TRBJ2-3; 13 positions match TRBD2. Germline values: CDR1 SGHDN, CDR2 FVKESK. This CDR3 region has 16 residues. V was pared by 2 bases and J by 5 bases, with 4 bases of the junction left unmatched.

The V call is TRBV2, the J call TRBJ2-3; 7 nucleotides align to TRBD1. The ends lost 6 bases at V and 1 base at J; junction bases unmatched: 4. Germline V gene data show CDR1 as SNHLY and CDR2 as FYNNEI. CDR3 length: 14 residues. Here the CDR3 reads CASRAGQGTDTQYF. In DNA form, the CDR3 reads TGTGCCAGCAGAGCAGGACAGGGCACAGATACGCAGTATTTT.

The chain employs TRBV7-9 and TRBJ1-5; D unclear. The germline V gene has CDR1 SEHNR and CDR2 FQNEAQ (reference sequence). There are 14 residues in the CDR3. Trimming cost V 1 base and J 6 bases, with 10 bases left between them. DNA for the CDR3: TGTGCCAGCAGCTTAGGGAGAGACCGTCAGCCCCAGCATTTT. Protein sequence: CASSLGRDRQPQHF.

This chain links TRBV7-6 with TRBJ2-1, with 9 bases that match TRBD1. The CDR3 extends over 16 amino acids. Germline assignment: CDR1 SGHVS and CDR2 FNYEAQ. V lost 1 base and J lost 2; bases outside the gene matches: 3. CDR3 sequence: CASSLVYRGPYNEQFF. For the CDR3, the DNA is TGTGCCAGCAGCTTAGTTTACAGGGGGCCCTACAATGAGCAGTTCTTC.

The rearrangement joins TRBV3-1 (or the pseudogene TRBV3-2) to TRBJ2-1, with TRBD2 as a possible D gene (6 bases). With 4 bases removed from V and 8 bases from J, the gap between germline ends came to 12 bases. The CDR3 is made up of 13 amino acids. Germline-derived CDR1 and CDR2 are LGHDT and YNNKEL (reference sequence). The CDR3 loop reads CASSPDGTHEQFF. The DNA of the CDR3 is TGTGCCAGCAGCCCAGACGGGACTCATGAGCAGTTCTTC.

V and J are TRBV3-1 (or the pseudogene TRBV3-2) and TRBJ2-3, with 12 positions matching TRBD2. Per the germline V gene, CDR1 is LGHDT and CDR2 is YNNKEL (reference sequence). With 5 bases clipped from V and 4 bases from J, the junction kept 7 bases outside the gene matches. This CDR3 spans 16 amino acids. The CDR3 coding sequence is TGTGCCAGCAGCTGGACTAGCGGGACTGGGGCAGATACGCAGTATTTT. Amino acids: CASSWTSGTGADTQYF.

V usage is TRBV11-2 and J usage is TRBJ2-2; TRBD1 is a possible D gene (6 bases). CDR1 is SGHAT, CDR2 FQNNGV, per germline. This CDR3 has 17 amino acids. V was trimmed by 5 bases and J by 1 base, leaving 17 bases between them. CDR3 sequence: CASSPGPGHRNTGELFF. The CDR3 nucleotides are TGTGCCAGCAGCCCTGGGCCGGGACATAGGAACACCGGGGAGCTGTTTTTT. The complete variable domain, with remaining parts taken from reference TRBV11-2 and TRBJ2-2, reads EAGVAQSPRYKIIEKRQSVAFWCNPISGHATLYWYQQILGQGPKLLIQFQNNGVVDDSQLPKDRFSAERLKGVDSTLKIQPAKLEDSAVYLCASSPGPGHRNTGELFFGEGSRLTVL.

CDR3 in amino acids: CASSQDIKGLNYEQYF. CDR3 nucleotides: TGTGCCAGCAGCCAAGACATTAAGGGACTAAACTACGAGCAGTACTTC. This chain uses TRBV4-2 with TRBJ2-7; TRBD2 matches at 7 bases. Germline-derived CDR1 and CDR2 are LGHNA and YNFKEQ. The length of the CDR3 is 16 residues. The V gene end was trimmed by 0 bases and the J gene end by 3 bases; junction bases not matched to a gene: 8.

The chain recombines TRBV5-1 with TRBJ1-6, with a tentative D call TRBD1 (5 bases). V shed 3 bases and J shed 5 bases, with 18 bases lying between them. From germline, CDR1 is SGHRS and CDR2 YFSETQ. This CDR3 has 17 amino acids. The CDR3 spells CASSWGLDPSNNSPLHF. The CDR3 nucleotides read TGCGCCAGCAGCTGGGGCCTGGACCCGTCAAATAATTCACCCCTCCACTTT.

This chain joins TRBV7-3 and TRBJ2-2, with 7 bases identical to TRBD2. V shed 5 bases, J shed 2 bases, and the junction held 11 bases outside the gene matches. Per germline, CDR1 SGHTA and CDR2 FQGTGA. This CDR3 spans 17 amino acids. In nucleotides, the CDR3 is TGTGCCAGCAGCCCTAGGCGGGCTAGCGGCAACACCGGGGAGCTGTTTTTT. Encoded protein: CASSPRRASGNTGELFF.

The gene calls are TRBV4-1 and TRBJ1-1; tentative D call: TRBD1 (5 bases). Trimming removed 4 bases from V and 1 base from J, with 7 bases in between. Germline V CDR1 and CDR2: MGHRA, YSYEKL. The CDR3 has 13 amino acids. CDR3 nucleotides: TGCGCCAGCAGCCGCGGGGGGAACACTGAAGCTTTCTTT. Translation gives CASSRGGNTEAFF.

The chain combines TRBV4-1 with TRBJ1-4, with TRBD1 as a possible D gene (5 bases). The CDR3 extends over 14 amino acids. V lost 4 bases and J lost 8, with 14 bases in between. Germline V gene data show CDR1 as MGHRA and CDR2 as YSYEKL. The CDR3 loop reads CASSPAQGGEKLFF. CDR3 coding DNA: TGCGCCAGCAGCCCCGCCCAGGGAGGGGAAAAACTGTTTTTT.